The entry below describes one T cell receptor (beta chain). The target antigen is unknown. The protocol was immunoSEQ multiplex PCR, while the TCRdb copy is restricted to in-frame clones and leaves out a portion. The repertoire consists of 250,000 to 300,000 clones, with almost 90% occurring once and the leading ten covering less than 0.4%. These donors were members of the roughly 130-subject validation cohort, a group separate from the roughly 670-subject first cohort. The record originates from a study of cytomegalovirus exposure and HLA in healthy donors. Per the germline V gene, CDR1 is LNHNV and CDR2 is YYDKDF (reference sequence). This CDR3 comprises 16 residues. The V gene lost 0 bases and the J gene lost 0 bases, with 11 bases spanning the gap. Findings and limits, study-wide: Rare sequences made up most TCRs, while some public TCRs were found in many donors.

V usage is TRBV15 and J usage is TRBJ1-1, with D possibly matching TRBD1 (5 bases). The receptor was isolated from a woman in her late teens or twenties in good health and CMV-seronegative. Sequencing used PBMCs. CDR3 nucleotide sequence: TGTGCCACCAGCAGAGAGGTGGGGGGACTGAACACTGAAGCTTTCTTT. It yields the protein CATSREVGGLNTEAFF.